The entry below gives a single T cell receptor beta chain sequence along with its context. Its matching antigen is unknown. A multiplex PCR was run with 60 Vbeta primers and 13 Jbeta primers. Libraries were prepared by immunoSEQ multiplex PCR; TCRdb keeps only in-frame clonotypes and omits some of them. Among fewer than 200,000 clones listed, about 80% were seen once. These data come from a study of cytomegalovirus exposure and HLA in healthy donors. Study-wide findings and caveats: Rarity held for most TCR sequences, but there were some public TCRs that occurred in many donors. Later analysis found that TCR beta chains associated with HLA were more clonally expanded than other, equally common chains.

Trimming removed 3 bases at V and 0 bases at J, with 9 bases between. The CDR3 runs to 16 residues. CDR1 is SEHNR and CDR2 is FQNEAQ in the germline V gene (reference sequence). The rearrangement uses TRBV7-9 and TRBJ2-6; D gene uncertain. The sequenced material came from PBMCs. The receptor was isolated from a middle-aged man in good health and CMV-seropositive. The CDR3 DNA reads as TGTGCCAGCAGCTTGCCCACTTACTCTGGGGCCAACGTCCTGACTTTC. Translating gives CASSLPTYSGANVLTF.